A single sample gave rise to the 9 T cell receptor beta chains below, sequenced in a study of CD8 T cells in Susac syndrome. The RNA, about 0.45 to 1 ug, was put through reverse transcription using random hexamers. One entry per CDR3 protein, called by TCRdb with MiXCR from the immunoSEQ multiplex PCR reads. The table lists 160,000 or so distinct CDR3 sequences, roughly 95% of them singletons. The source material was CD4+ T cells from PBMCs. The receptors stem from a human donor with multiple sclerosis.

V usage is TRBV19 and J usage is TRBJ1-4; D gene unclear. This CDR3 spans 12 amino acids. Deletions cut 9 bases from V and 7 bases from J, with 12 bases between. CDR1 LNHDA and CDR2 SQIVND come from the germline V gene (reference sequence). The CDR3 region is CASSWISEKLFF. In DNA form, the CDR3 reads TGTGCCAGCTCTTGGATCAGTGAAAAACTGTTTTTT.

A note on this clonotype: Compared with germline, one end of the junction differs, possibly owing to a read error. This chain connects TRBV4-3 to TRBJ1-1; the D gene is possibly TRBD1 (5 bases). This CDR3 contains 13 residues. The V gene's germline CDR1 is LGHNA and CDR2 YSLEER. This CDR3 is CASRLQENTEAFF. In nucleotides, the CDR3 is TGCGCCAGCAGACTACAGGAGAACACTGAGGCTTTCTTT.

This chain uses TRBV2 with TRBJ2-6; D may be TRBD1 (6 bases). The ends were cut back, 2 bases at V and 0 bases at J, with 8 bases in the middle. Germline V CDR1 and CDR2: SNHLY, FYNNEI. This CDR3 is built from 16 residues. CDR3 DNA sequence: TGTGCCAGCAGTGAACTCAGGGGCTCTGGGGCCAACGTCCTGACTTTC. Translation: CASSELRGSGANVLTF.

This rearrangement joins TRBV29-1 to TRBJ2-5, with D uncertain. Trimming left V 7 bases short and J 0 bases short, with 9 bases between. The germline V gene encodes CDR1 SQVTM and CDR2 ANQGSEA. This CDR3 spans 12 amino acids. The chain's CDR3 is CSALDDQETQYF. The CDR3 region has the DNA TGCAGCGCCTTAGATGACCAAGAGACCCAGTACTTC.

This chain links TRBV6-1 with TRBJ2-7; tentatively, D is TRBD1 (6 bases). Per germline, CDR1 MNHNS and CDR2 SASEGT. This CDR3 region has 14 residues. V was trimmed by 6 bases and J by 0 bases, leaving 12 bases between them. The CDR3 coding sequence is TGTGCCAGCAGGGACAGTAGGAGCTCCTACGAGCAGTACTTC. Its translation is CASRDSRSSYEQYF.

The chain is built from TRBV18 and TRBJ1-2; TRBD1 matches 7 bases. The CDR3 is 13 amino acids. Germline V CDR1 and CDR2: KGHSH, LQKENI. Trimming cost V 3 bases and J 8 bases; bases outside gene matches: 6. CDR3 in amino acids: CASSPRGTDGYTF. In nucleotides, the CDR3 is TGTGCCAGCTCACCGAGAGGGACAGACGGCTACACCTTC.

The chain joins TRBV6-1 to TRBJ1-1; D remains ambiguous. V was shortened by 7 bases and J by 0 bases, with 9 bases between the two germline ends. CDR3 length: 13 residues. Germline CDR1 is MNHNS and CDR2 is SASEGT. CDR3 DNA: TGTGCCAGCAAGGCCAGTCTGAACACTGAAGCTTTCTTT. This codes for CASKASLNTEAFF.

This sequence joins TRBV14 and TRBJ2-1; no clear D gene. Germline CDR1 SGHDN, CDR2 FVKESK. V lost 4 bases and J lost 5, with 6 bases in between. The CDR3 has 12 residues. CDR3 protein: CASSPSHNEQFF. The CDR3 DNA is TGTGCCAGCAGCCCCAGCCACAATGAGCAGTTCTTC.

This chain uses TRBV6-2 or TRBV6-3 with TRBJ1-2; no definite D call. The ends were cut back, 2 bases at V and 3 bases at J, with 13 bases in the middle. This CDR3 has 15 amino acids. Germline V CDR1 and CDR2: MNHEY, SVGEGT. The CDR3 sequence: CASSYRQPSDYGYTF. CDR3 sequence (DNA): TGTGCCAGCAGTTACCGTCAGCCAAGTGACTATGGCTACACCTTC.